Shown below are 14 T cell receptor beta chains from a single sample sequenced in a study of technical replicates of blood from several donors. This table comes from immunoSEQ multiplex PCR, and its TCRdb copy is limited to in-frame clones, with some not included. The table records approximately 75,000 clones, 75% to 90% of them present only once. Sequencing input: PBMCs. These receptors were taken from a human donor in good health. Some clones in this sample may be carry-over from other donors' samples.

This CDR3 reads CASTKDRNANYGYTF. CDR3 coding DNA: TGTGCCAGCACCAAAGACAGGAACGCTAACTATGGCTACACCTTC. The V call is TRBV7-2, the J call TRBJ1-2; a weak D match, TRBD1 (6 bases). Germline loops: CDR1 SGHTA, CDR2 FQGNSA. The CDR3 is 15 residues long. Trimming shortened V by 7 bases and J by 0 bases, and 15 bases separated the two germline ends.

The chain links TRBV5-1 to TRBJ1-1; no definite D call. V lost 1 base and J lost 1, with 8 bases in between. CDR1 is SGHRS, CDR2 YFSETQ, per germline. CDR3 length equals 14 residues. DNA of the CDR3: TGCGCCAGCAGCTTGAGACGGGAGAACACTGAAGCTTTCTTT. This encodes CASSLRRENTEAFF.

This rearrangement joins TRBV19 to TRBJ2-2, with TRBD1 identical over 7 bases. The CDR3 is 16 amino acids. The V and J ends lost 5 bases and 1 base, in that order; junction bases with no gene match: 7. CDR1 LNHDA and CDR2 SQIVND come from the germline V gene (reference sequence). CDR3 protein: CASSHRGGMNTGELFF. The CDR3 nucleotides are TGTGCCAGTAGTCACAGGGGTGGGATGAACACCGGGGAGCTGTTTTTT. Looking up the rest from reference TRBV19 and TRBJ2-2 gives the full variable domain: DGGITQSPKYLFRKEGQNVTLSCEQNLNHDAMYWYRQDPGQGLRLIYYSQIVNDFQKGDIAEGYSVSREKKESFPLTVTSAQKNPTAFYLCASSHRGGMNTGELFFGEGSRLTVL.

This clone was recorded a few times. The genes are TRBV14 and TRBJ2-7; D remains ambiguous. CDR1 and CDR2 (germline): SGHDN, FVKESK. This CDR3 is built from 13 residues. V was shortened by 3 bases and J by 1 base, with 7 bases between the two germline ends. CDR3 loop: CASSHQDSYEQYF. CDR3 coding DNA: TGTGCCAGCAGCCACCAGGATTCCTACGAGCAGTACTTC.

This clone was seen a handful of times. The V gene is TRBV29-1, the J gene TRBJ2-3; tentative D call: TRBD2 (5 bases). Trimming took 5 bases from V and 0 from J, leaving 9 bases between them. This CDR3 spans 13 amino acids. Germline V gene sequence: CDR1 SQVTM, CDR2 ANQGSEA. The CDR3 sequence: CSVPWESTDTQYF. The CDR3 nucleotides are TGCAGCGTTCCTTGGGAGAGCACAGATACGCAGTATTTT.

This rearrangement joins TRBV28 to TRBJ1-5; D unclear. Trimming left V 2 bases short and J 4 bases short, with 6 bases between. The CDR3 loop spans 13 amino acids. The germline V gene has CDR1 MDHEN and CDR2 SYDVKM. The CDR3 spells CASSLSANQPQHF. In DNA form, the CDR3 reads TGTGCCAGCAGTTTAAGCGCGAATCAGCCCCAGCATTTT.

The chain has TRBV5-1 and TRBJ2-7, with TRBD1 as a possible D gene (5 bases). The V end was cut by 1 base, the J end by 6 bases, with 14 bases between. CDR3 length equals 14 residues. Germline values: CDR1 SGHRS, CDR2 YFSETQ. CDR3 bases: TGCGCCAGCAGCTTGACAGGAGAAGTGAGCGAGCAGTACTTC. It yields the protein CASSLTGEVSEQYF.

The CDR3 reads CAWSEGEGTEAFF. In DNA form, the CDR3 reads TGTGCCTGGAGTGAGGGGGAGGGGACTGAAGCTTTCTTT. V and J are TRBV30 and TRBJ1-1; maybe TRBD1 (6 bases). V gave up 1 base and J gave up 5 bases, with 11 bases separating them. Germline CDR1 reads GTSNPN; CDR2 reads SVGIG (reference sequence). The CDR3 consists of 13 residues.

The V gene is TRBV7-2, the J gene TRBJ1-2; D possibly corresponds to TRBD1 (5 bases). V was pared by 6 bases and J by 4 bases, with 9 bases between. Germline V gives CDR1 SGHTA, CDR2 FQGNSA. CDR3 size: 12 residues. CDR3 loop: CASRGVGYGYTF. CDR3 sequence (DNA): TGTGCCAGCAGAGGGGTGGGCTATGGCTACACCTTC.

The V and J genes are TRBV5-1 and TRBJ2-3, with 12 positions matching TRBD2. The CDR3 spans 16 residues. The trim removed 0 bases at V and 4 bases at J, leaving 3 bases unmatched. Germline V gives CDR1 SGHRS, CDR2 YFSETQ. The DNA for the CDR3 is TGCGCCAGCAGCTTGGGGGGACTAGCGGGTGCAGATACGCAGTATTTT. It encodes CASSLGGLAGADTQYF.

V is TRBV30 and J is TRBJ2-1, with D possibly matching TRBD2 (5 bases). With 0 bases removed from V and 8 bases from J, the gap between germline ends came to 11 bases. This CDR3 is 13 amino acids long. Germline CDR1 GTSNPN, CDR2 SVGIG (reference sequence). The CDR3 region is CAWSVRARDEQFF. CDR3 nucleotide sequence: TGTGCCTGGAGTGTACGGGCGCGGGATGAGCAGTTCTTC.

The J gene is TRBJ1-4, the V gene TRBV30, with D tentatively TRBD1 (6 bases). The CDR3 length is 15 residues. From germline, CDR1 is GTSNPN and CDR2 SVGIG (reference sequence). V lost 1 base, J lost 1 base, and 10 bases lay in between. The CDR3 nucleotides are TGTGCCTGGAGTGCCCCGGACAGAACTAATGAAAAACTGTTTTTT. This gives the protein CAWSAPDRTNEKLFF.

The chain uses TRBV6-5 and TRBJ1-3; 9 nucleotides align to TRBD1. V gave up 2 bases and J gave up 2 bases; unmatched junction bases: 4. CDR3 size: 16 residues. CDR1 is MNHEY, CDR2 SVGAGI, per germline. The CDR3 DNA is TGTGCCAGCAGTTACACAAGACAGGGGGCTGGAAACACCATATATTTT. It encodes CASSYTRQGAGNTIYF.

The chain has TRBV5-1 and TRBJ1-2; D may be TRBD1 (5 bases). Trimming removed 4 bases at V and 8 bases at J, with 15 bases between. This CDR3 is 13 amino acids long. Germline CDR1 and CDR2: SGHRS and YFSETQ. This CDR3 reads CASSPGMAEGYTF. The DNA of the CDR3 is TGCGCCAGCAGCCCAGGGATGGCAGAGGGCTACACCTTC.